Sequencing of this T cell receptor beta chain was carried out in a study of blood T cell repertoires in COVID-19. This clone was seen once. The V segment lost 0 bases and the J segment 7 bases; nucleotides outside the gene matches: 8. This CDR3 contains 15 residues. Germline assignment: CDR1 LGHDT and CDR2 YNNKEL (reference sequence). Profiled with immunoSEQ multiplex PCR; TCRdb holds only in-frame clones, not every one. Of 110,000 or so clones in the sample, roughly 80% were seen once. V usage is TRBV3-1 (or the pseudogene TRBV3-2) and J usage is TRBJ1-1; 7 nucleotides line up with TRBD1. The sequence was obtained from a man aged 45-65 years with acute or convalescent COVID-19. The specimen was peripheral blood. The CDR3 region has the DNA TGTGCCAGCAGCCAAGATCTTGTTGGGACAGTTGAAGCTTTCTTT. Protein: CASSQDLVGTVEAFF.